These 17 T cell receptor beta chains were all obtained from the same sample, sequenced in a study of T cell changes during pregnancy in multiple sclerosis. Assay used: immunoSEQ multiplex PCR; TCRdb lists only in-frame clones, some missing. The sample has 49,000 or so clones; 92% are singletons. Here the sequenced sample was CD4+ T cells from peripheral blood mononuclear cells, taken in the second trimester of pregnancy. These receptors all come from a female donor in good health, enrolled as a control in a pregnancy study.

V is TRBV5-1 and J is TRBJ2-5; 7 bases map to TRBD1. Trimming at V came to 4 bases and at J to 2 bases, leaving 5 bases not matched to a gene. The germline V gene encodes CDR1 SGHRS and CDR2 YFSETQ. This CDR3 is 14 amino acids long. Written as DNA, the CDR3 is TGCGCCAGCAGCCCAGGGACAGATCAAGAGACCCAGTACTTC. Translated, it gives CASSPGTDQETQYF.

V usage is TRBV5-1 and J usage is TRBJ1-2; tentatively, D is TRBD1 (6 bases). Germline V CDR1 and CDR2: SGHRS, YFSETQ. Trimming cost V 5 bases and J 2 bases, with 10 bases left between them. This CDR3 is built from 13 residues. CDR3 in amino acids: CASRQGPNYGYTF. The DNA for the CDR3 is TGCGCCAGCAGACAGGGACCAAACTATGGCTACACCTTC.

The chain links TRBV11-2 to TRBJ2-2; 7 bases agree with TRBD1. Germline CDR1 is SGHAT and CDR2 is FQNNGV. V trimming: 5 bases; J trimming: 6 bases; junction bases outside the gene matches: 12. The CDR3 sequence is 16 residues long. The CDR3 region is CASSKNWGQNSGELFF. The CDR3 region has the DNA TGTGCCAGCAGCAAGAATTGGGGACAGAATTCCGGGGAGCTGTTTTTT.

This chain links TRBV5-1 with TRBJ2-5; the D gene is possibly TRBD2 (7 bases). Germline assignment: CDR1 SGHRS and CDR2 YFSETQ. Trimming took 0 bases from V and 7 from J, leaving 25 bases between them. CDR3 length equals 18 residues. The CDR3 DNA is TGCGCCAGCAGCTTGGTTCACGGGGGGCGGATGCCGTTTGGGACCCAGTACTTC. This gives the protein CASSLVHGGRMPFGTQYF.

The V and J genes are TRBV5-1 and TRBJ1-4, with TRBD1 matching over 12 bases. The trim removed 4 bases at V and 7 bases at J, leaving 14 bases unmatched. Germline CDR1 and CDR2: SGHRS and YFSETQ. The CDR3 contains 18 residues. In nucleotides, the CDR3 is TGCGCCAGCAGCACCGGGCTAGGGACAGGGGGCGGAATTGAAAAACTGTTTTTT. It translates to CASSTGLGTGGGIEKLFF.

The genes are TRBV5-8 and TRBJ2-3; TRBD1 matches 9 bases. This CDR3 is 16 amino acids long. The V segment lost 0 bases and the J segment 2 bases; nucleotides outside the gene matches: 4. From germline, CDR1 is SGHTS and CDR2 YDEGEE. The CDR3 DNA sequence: TGTGCCAGCAGCTTGGACGGGACAGGGATCACAGATACGCAGTATTTT. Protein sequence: CASSLDGTGITDTQYF.

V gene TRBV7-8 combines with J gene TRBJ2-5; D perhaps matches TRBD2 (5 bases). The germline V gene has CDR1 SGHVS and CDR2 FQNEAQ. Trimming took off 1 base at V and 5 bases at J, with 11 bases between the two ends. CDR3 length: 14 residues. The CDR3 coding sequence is TGTGCCAGCAGCTTAGGCGGGCTTAAGGAGACCCAGTACTTC. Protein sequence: CASSLGGLKETQYF. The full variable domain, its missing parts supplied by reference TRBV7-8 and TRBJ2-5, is GAGVSQSPRYKVAKRGQDVALRCDPISGHVSLFWYQQALGQGPEFLTYFQNEAQLDKSGLPSDRFFAERPEGSVSTLKIQRTQQEDSAVYLCASSLGGLKETQYFGPGTRLLVL.

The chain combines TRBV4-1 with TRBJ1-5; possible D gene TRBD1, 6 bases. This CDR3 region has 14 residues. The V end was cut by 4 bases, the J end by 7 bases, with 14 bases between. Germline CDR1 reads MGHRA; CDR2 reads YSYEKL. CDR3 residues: CASSPTGLGQPQHF. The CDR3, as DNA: TGCGCCAGCAGCCCGACAGGTTTGGGACAGCCCCAGCATTTT.

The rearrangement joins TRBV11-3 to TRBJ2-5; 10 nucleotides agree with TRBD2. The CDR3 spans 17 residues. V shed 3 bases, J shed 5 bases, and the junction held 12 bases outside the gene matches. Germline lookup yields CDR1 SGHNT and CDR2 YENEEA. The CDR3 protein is CASSFWPSGGAWETQYF. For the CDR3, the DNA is TGTGCCAGCAGCTTTTGGCCTAGCGGGGGAGCGTGGGAGACCCAGTACTTC. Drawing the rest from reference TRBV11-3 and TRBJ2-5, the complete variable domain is EAGVVQSPRYKIIEKKQPVAFWCNPISGHNTLYWYLQNLGQGPELLIRYENEEAVDDSQLPKDRFSAERLKGVDSTLKIQPAELGDSAVYLCASSFWPSGGAWETQYFGPGTRLLVL.

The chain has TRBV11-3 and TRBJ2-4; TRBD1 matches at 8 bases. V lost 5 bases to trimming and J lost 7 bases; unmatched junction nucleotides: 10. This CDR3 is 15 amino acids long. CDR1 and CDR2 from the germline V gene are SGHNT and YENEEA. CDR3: CASSQGAETTNIQYF. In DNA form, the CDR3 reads TGTGCCAGCAGCCAGGGGGCGGAGACAACCAACATTCAGTACTTC.

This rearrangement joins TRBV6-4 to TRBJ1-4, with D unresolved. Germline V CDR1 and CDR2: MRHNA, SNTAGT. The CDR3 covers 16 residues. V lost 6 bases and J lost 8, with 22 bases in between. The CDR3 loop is CASSVGPAGGKEKLFF. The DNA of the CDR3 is TGTGCCAGCAGCGTTGGCCCAGCCGGAGGGAAAGAAAAACTGTTTTTT.

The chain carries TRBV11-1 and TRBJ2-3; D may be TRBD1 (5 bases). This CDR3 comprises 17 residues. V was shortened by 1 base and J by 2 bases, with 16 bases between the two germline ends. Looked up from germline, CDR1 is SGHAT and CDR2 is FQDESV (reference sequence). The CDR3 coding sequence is TGTGCCAGCAGCTTAGTCCGGGCCCAGGGATACACAGATACGCAGTATTTT. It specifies CASSLVRAQGYTDTQYF.

CDR3 DNA sequence: TGTGCCATCAGCCTACAGGGAAGGGACACTGAAGCTTTCTTT. This gives the protein CAISLQGRDTEAFF. This sequence joins TRBV10-3 and TRBJ1-1; maybe TRBD1 (6 bases). The CDR3 loop spans 14 amino acids. Trimming took off 6 bases at V and 3 bases at J, with 14 bases between the two ends. Germline lookup yields CDR1 ENHRY and CDR2 SYGVKD.

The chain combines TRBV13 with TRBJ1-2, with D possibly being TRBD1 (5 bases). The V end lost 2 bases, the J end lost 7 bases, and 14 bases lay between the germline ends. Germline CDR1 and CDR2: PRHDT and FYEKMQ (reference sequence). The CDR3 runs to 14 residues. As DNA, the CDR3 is TGTGCCAGCAGCTTATATTCCCAAAGGGGTGGCTACACCTTC. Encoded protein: CASSLYSQRGGYTF. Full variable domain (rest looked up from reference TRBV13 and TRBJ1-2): AAGVIQSPRHLIKEKRETATLKCYPIPRHDTVYWYQQGPGQDPQFLISFYEKMQSDKGSIPDRFSAQQFSDYHSELNMSSLELGDSALYFCASSLYSQRGGYTFGSGTRLTVV.

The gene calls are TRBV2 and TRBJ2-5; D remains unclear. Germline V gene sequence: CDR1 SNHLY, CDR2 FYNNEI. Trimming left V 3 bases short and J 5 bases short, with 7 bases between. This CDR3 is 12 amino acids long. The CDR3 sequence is CASSEGRETQYF. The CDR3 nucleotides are TGTGCCAGCAGTGAGGGCCGGGAGACCCAGTACTTC.

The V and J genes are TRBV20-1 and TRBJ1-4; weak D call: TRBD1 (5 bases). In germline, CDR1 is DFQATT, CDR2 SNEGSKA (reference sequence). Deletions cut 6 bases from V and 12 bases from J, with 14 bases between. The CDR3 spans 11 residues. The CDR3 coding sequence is TGCAGTGCGTATGACAGTTCGCAACTGTTTTTT. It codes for CSAYDSSQLFF.

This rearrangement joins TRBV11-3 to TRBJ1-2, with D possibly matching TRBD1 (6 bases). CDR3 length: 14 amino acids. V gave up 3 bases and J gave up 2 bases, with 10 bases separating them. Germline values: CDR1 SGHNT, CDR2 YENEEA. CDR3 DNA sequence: TGTGCCAGCAGCTTTGACAGGTTAAACTATGGCTACACCTTC. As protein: CASSFDRLNYGYTF.